The 24 T cell receptor beta chains below were found in one sample sequenced in a study of blood T cells in healthy people across ages. Together with a sample-barcoded 5' primer, a J-beta primer mix was included in a second PCR lasting roughly 6 to 12 cycles. A single record per CDR3 protein comes from TCRdb applying MiXCR to the 5' RACE reads. The repertoire holds 550,000 to 700,000 distinct CDR3 sequences, with approximately 30% as singletons. The sequenced sample was blood. These receptors originate from an older woman in good health.

This chain links TRBV9 with TRBJ2-3; D is perhaps TRBD2 (5 bases). Deletions cut 0 bases from V and 4 bases from J, with 15 bases between. Germline values: CDR1 SGDLS, CDR2 YYNGEE. The CDR3 sequence is 16 residues long. In DNA form, the CDR3 reads TGTGCCAGCAGCGTAGGTATTGTAACTAGAGCAGATACGCAGTATTTT. Its protein product is CASSVGIVTRADTQYF.

DNA for the CDR3: TGCGCCAGCAGTGAGTCGAACAGGGGGGACGAGCAGTACTTC. The encoded protein is CASSESNRGDEQYF. The gene calls are TRBV10-2 and TRBJ2-7; TRBD1 agrees at 8 bases. J lost 5 bases, V lost 0 bases, and 3 bases had no gene match. The CDR3 loop spans 14 amino acids. From germline, CDR1 is WSHSY and CDR2 SAAADI.

The table lists this clonotype with a few counts. The chain carries TRBV20-1 and TRBJ2-1, with D possibly being TRBD2 (6 bases). Per germline, CDR1 DFQATT and CDR2 SNEGSKA (reference sequence). This CDR3 region has 14 residues. The V gene lost 5 bases and the J gene lost 0 bases, with 11 bases spanning the gap. The CDR3 loop reads CSAPPGGSYNEQFF. CDR3 nucleotides: TGCAGTGCTCCCCCCGGGGGCTCCTACAATGAGCAGTTCTTC.

This clonotype turned up a few times. V gene TRBV9 combines with J gene TRBJ2-5; D possibly corresponds to TRBD2 (6 bases). Deletions cut 4 bases from V and 3 bases from J, with 13 bases between. CDR1 and CDR2 (germline): SGDLS, YYNGEE. CDR3 size: 14 residues. For the CDR3, the DNA is TGTGCCAGCAGCCCCAATCCGGGGGAAGAGACCCAGTACTTC. Amino acid sequence: CASSPNPGEETQYF.

This clonotype has just a few counts. The gene calls are TRBV10-3 and TRBJ2-1; 9 nucleotides agree with TRBD1. The DNA end lines up better with TRBJ2-7; the J call may be wrong. The CDR3 loop spans 13 amino acids. Per germline, CDR1 ENHRY and CDR2 SYGVKD. CDR3 DNA sequence: TGTGCCATCAGTGTGGGACAGGGATACGAGCAGTACTTC. Translation gives CAISVGQGYEQYF.

A few counts support this clonotype. The chain is built from TRBV7-2 and TRBJ2-3; D is unclear. The germline CDR1 and CDR2 sequences are SGHTA and FQGNSA. The CDR3 runs to 15 residues. V lost 1 base to trimming and J lost 8 bases, with 16 bases between them. CDR3 protein: CASSLGGEGPGTQYF. The CDR3 DNA is TGTGCCAGCAGCTTAGGTGGTGAAGGGCCAGGTACGCAGTATTTT.

This rearrangement joins TRBV5-5 to TRBJ1-1; no clear D gene. This CDR3 is 12 amino acids long. The germline gives CDR1 SGHKS, CDR2 YYEKEE (reference sequence). With 1 base removed from V and 7 bases from J, the gap between germline ends came to 8 bases. The CDR3 coding sequence is TGTGCCAGCAGCTTGTTGGAAGTTGAAGCTTTCTTT. Translation gives CASSLLEVEAFF.

This clonotype occurred a few times. The chain links TRBV29-1 to TRBJ2-1; the match to TRBD1 covers 9 bases. J was trimmed by 5 bases and V by 3 bases; bases with no gene match: 5. CDR1 is SQVTM, CDR2 ANQGSEA, per germline. The CDR3 spans 14 residues. The CDR3, as DNA: TGCAGCGTTGAGCGGGACAGGGTTAACAATGAGCAGTTCTTC. Translating gives CSVERDRVNNEQFF.

This chain connects TRBV7-2 to TRBJ2-4, with D perhaps matching TRBD1 (8 bases). CDR3 length: 16 amino acids. CDR1 is SGHTA, CDR2 FQGNSA, per germline. V lost 3 bases to trimming and J lost 1 base, with 13 bases between them. The CDR3, as DNA: TGTGCCAGCAGCTTGAACAGGGGGGGGGCCAAAAACATTCAGTACTTC. It specifies CASSLNRGGAKNIQYF. The whole variable domain, remainder taken from reference TRBV7-2 and TRBJ2-4, is GAGVSQSPSNKVTEKGKDVELRCDPISGHTALYWYRQSLGQGLEFLIYFQGNSAPDKSGLPSDRFSAERTGGSVSTLTIQRTQQEDSAVYLCASSLNRGGAKNIQYFGAGTRLSVL.

This clonotype appeared a few times. The chain links TRBV2 to TRBJ1-1; D gene ambiguous. The CDR3 is made up of 12 amino acids. Trimming left V 8 bases short and J 4 bases short, with 11 bases between. Germline V gene lookup returns CDR1 SNHLY and CDR2 FYNNEI. As DNA, the CDR3 is TGTGCCAGCGGAACGTCGGGCACTGAAGCTTTCTTT. Translation: CASGTSGTEAFF.

The chain has TRBV28 and TRBJ2-5, with D unresolved. This CDR3 contains 13 residues. Deletions cut 3 bases from V and 2 bases from J, with 7 bases between. The germline CDR1 and CDR2 sequences are MDHEN and SYDVKM. Here the CDR3 DNA reads TGTGCCAGCAGTTTCCTGGGGCAAGAGACCCAGTACTTC. Its translation: CASSFLGQETQYF.

The V gene is TRBV28, the J gene TRBJ1-4; 8 nucleotides line up with TRBD1. This CDR3 is built from 15 residues. With 4 bases clipped from V and 7 bases from J, the junction kept 8 bases outside the gene matches. Germline V gene sequence: CDR1 MDHEN, CDR2 SYDVKM. The CDR3 DNA reads TGTGCCAGCAGTTCGACAGGGGCCGGGGGTGAAAAACTGTTTTTT. This gives the protein CASSSTGAGGEKLFF.

This clonotype was found a few times. Its ends do not fully match the called genes, so a read error is possible. The chain has TRBV6-2 or TRBV6-3 and TRBJ2-2, with a possible D match to TRBD2 (6 bases). This CDR3 has 14 residues. Germline V gene lookup returns CDR1 MNHEY and CDR2 SVGEGT. CDR3 sequence: CASSYSRVTGGLFF. The CDR3 nucleotides read TGTGCCAGCAGTTACTCGAGAGTTACCGGGGGGCTGTTTTTT.

This rearrangement joins TRBV7-9 to TRBJ2-5; TRBD2 agrees at 7 bases. Germline V gene lookup returns CDR1 SEHNR and CDR2 FQNEAQ (reference sequence). V lost 3 bases, J lost 5 bases, and 12 bases stayed unmatched. This CDR3 is 16 amino acids long. The CDR3 sequence is CASSFLFRGVKETQYF. The DNA of the CDR3 is TGTGCCAGCAGCTTTCTGTTCCGGGGGGTGAAGGAGACCCAGTACTTC.

This clonotype occurred many times. V and J are TRBV15 and TRBJ1-2; the D is unclear. This CDR3 comprises 14 residues. The V and J ends lost 1 base and 4 bases respectively, with 10 bases between them. The germline V gene has CDR1 LNHNV and CDR2 YYDKDF (reference sequence). CDR3 region: CATSRGGSLYGYTF. The CDR3 bases are TGTGCCACCAGCAGAGGCGGCAGCCTCTATGGCTACACCTTC.

There are a few counts of this clonotype. The CDR3 DNA reads TGTGCCAGCAGCCAGGGGCCGGTGGGGGGTGTTTTGCATGAGCAGTTCTTC. Translating gives CASSQGPVGGVLHEQFF. The rearrangement joins TRBV7-2 to TRBJ2-5; D may be TRBD1 or TRBD2 (6 bases each). The J call is uncertain, as TRBJ2-1 better fits the DNA end. This CDR3 has 17 residues. Germline V gives CDR1 SGHTA, CDR2 FQGNSA.

This clonotype has more than one count but fewer than ten. The chain is built from TRBV5-1 and TRBJ2-3, with D possibly being TRBD1 (6 bases). Germline V gene lookup returns CDR1 SGHRS and CDR2 YFSETQ. There are 14 residues in the CDR3. Trimming took off 4 bases at V and 5 bases at J, with 14 bases between the two ends. CDR3 DNA: TGCGCCAGCAGCCCGATGCCAGGGGAAGATACGCAGTATTTT. It yields the protein CASSPMPGEDTQYF.

This clonotype occurred a few times. The chain combines TRBV21-1 with TRBJ2-5; the tabulated D call, TRBD2, remains unverified against the DNA. With the DNA end fitting TRBJ2-7 better, the J assignment may be wrong. TRBV21-1 is assigned pseudogene status. This CDR3 is 17 amino acids long. This chain's CDR3 is CASSKTVSSGSSYEQYF. CDR3 in DNA: TGTGCCAGCAGCAAAACCGTGTCTAGCGGATCCTCCTACGAGCAGTACTTC.

This clonotype was seen ten or more times. The chain joins TRBV11-2 to TRBJ2-1, with TRBD1 matching over 7 bases. V was pared by 4 bases and J by 7 bases, with 10 bases of the junction left unmatched. CDR3 length equals 15 residues. Germline V gives CDR1 SGHAT, CDR2 FQNNGV. The CDR3: CASSSAGGIRNEQFF. The CDR3 nucleotides read TGTGCCAGCAGCTCGGCAGGGGGAATTCGAAATGAGCAGTTCTTC. The complete variable domain, with remaining parts taken from reference TRBV11-2 and TRBJ2-1, reads EAGVAQSPRYKIIEKRQSVAFWCNPISGHATLYWYQQILGQGPKLLIQFQNNGVVDDSQLPKDRFSAERLKGVDSTLKIQPAKLEDSAVYLCASSSAGGIRNEQFFGPGTRLTVL.

The chain recombines TRBV12-3 or TRBV12-4 with TRBJ2-1; D remains unclear. The CDR3 sequence is 17 residues long. The ends were cut back, 2 bases at V and 0 bases at J, with 14 bases in the middle. This chain's CDR3 is CASSLKAQPSSYNEQFF. The CDR3 bases are TGTGCCAGCAGTTTAAAAGCCCAACCGAGCTCCTACAATGAGCAGTTCTTC.

This rearrangement joins TRBV5-1 to TRBJ2-3; D gene unclear. The CDR3 extends over 14 amino acids. V was trimmed by 0 bases and J by 3 bases, leaving 8 bases between them. Germline V gene data show CDR1 as SGHRS and CDR2 as YFSETQ. This CDR3 reads CASSLVFGTDTQYF. The CDR3 DNA reads TGCGCCAGCAGCTTGGTGTTTGGGACAGATACGCAGTATTTT.

J is TRBJ1-1 and V is TRBV19; D gene unclear. This CDR3 contains 12 residues. The germline V gene has CDR1 LNHDA and CDR2 SQIVND (reference sequence). Trimming stripped 3 bases from V and 8 bases from J, with 10 bases between. This CDR3 is CASSIPPGEAFF. The CDR3 DNA follows: TGTGCCAGTAGTATTCCCCCGGGCGAAGCTTTCTTT.

Comments on this clonotype: This may be a read error: a much more frequent sequence differs by one nucleotide. The chain joins TRBV5-1 to TRBJ2-6; D is uncertain. This CDR3 has 15 amino acids. V lost 4 bases and J lost 0, with 8 bases in between. CDR1 is SGHRS and CDR2 is YFSETQ in the germline V gene. Here the CDR3 DNA reads TGCGCCAGCAGCCTCAGCCTCTCTGGGGCCAACGTCCTGACTTTC. Protein: CASSLSLSGANVLTF. Drawing the rest from reference TRBV5-1 and TRBJ2-6, the complete variable domain is KAGVTQTPRYLIKTRGQQVTLSCSPISGHRSVSWYQQTPGQGLQFLFEYFSETQRNKGNFPGRFSGRQFSNSRSEMNVSTLELGDSALYLCASSLSLSGANVLTFGAGSRLTVL.

The chain combines TRBV20-1 with TRBJ2-3, with 7 bases lining up with TRBD2. V shed 2 bases and J 2 bases; nucleotides not matched to a gene: 13. The germline V gene has CDR1 DFQATT and CDR2 SNEGSKA (reference sequence). The CDR3 covers 17 residues. Here the CDR3 DNA reads TGCAGTGCTAGACGAGGTGGGGCTAGCGGTTACACAGATACGCAGTATTTT. It yields the protein CSARRGGASGYTDTQYF.